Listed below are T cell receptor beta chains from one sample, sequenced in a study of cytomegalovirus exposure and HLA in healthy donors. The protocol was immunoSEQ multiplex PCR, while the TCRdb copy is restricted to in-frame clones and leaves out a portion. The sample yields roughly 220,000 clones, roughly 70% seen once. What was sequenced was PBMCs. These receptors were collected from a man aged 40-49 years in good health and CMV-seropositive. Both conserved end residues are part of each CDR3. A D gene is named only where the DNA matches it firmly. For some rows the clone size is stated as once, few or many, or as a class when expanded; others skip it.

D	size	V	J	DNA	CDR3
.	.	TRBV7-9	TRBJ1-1	TGTGCCAGCAGCCGGACGGGGGGCACTGAAGCTTTCTTT	CASSRTGGTEAFF
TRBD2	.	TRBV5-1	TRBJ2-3	TGCGCCAGCAGCTTGGCGGGAGGGAGCACAGATACGCAGTATTTT	CASSLAGGSTDTQYF
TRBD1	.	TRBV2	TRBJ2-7	TGTGCCAGCAGTGGTCTCTACAGGGGCGAGCAGTACTTC	CASSGLYRGEQYF
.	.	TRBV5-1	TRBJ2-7	TGCGCCAGCAGCTTGGCCTTGCAGGAATACGAGCAGTACTTC	CASSLALQEYEQYF
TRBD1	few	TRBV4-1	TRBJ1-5	TGCGCCAGCAGCCGAGACAGGGGGCAAGGCAATCAGCCCCAGCATTTT	CASSRDRGQGNQPQHF
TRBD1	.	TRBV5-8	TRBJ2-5	TGTGCCAGCAGCTTGGTCGGACAGGGGAGCGGAGAGACCCAGTACTTC	CASSLVGQGSGETQYF
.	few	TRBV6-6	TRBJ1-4	TGTGCCAGCAGTTACTCAGGGGCCTCTAATGAAAAACTGTTTTTT	CASSYSGASNEKLFF
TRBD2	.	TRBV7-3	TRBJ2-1	TGTGCCAGCAGCTTAATCGGGGGGGCCCCGAATGAGCAGTTCTTC	CASSLIGGAPNEQFF
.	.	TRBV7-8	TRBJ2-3	TGTGCCAGCAGTTCAGCGCGGGGAGAGACAGATACGCAGTATTTT	CASSSARGETDTQYF
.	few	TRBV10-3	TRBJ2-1	TGTGCCATCAGTGAGTCGGGCCCGCAGCAAGGAGGCAATGAGCAGTTCTTC	CAISESGPQQGGNEQFF
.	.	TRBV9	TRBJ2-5	TGTGCCAGCAGCGTAGTGGGAAACCTAGCGACGGAGACCCAGTACTTC	CASSVVGNLATETQYF
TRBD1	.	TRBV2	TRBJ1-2	TGTGCCAGCAGTGAAGCCGGGACAGGGCCTTTCGCCTATGGCTACACCTTC	CASSEAGTGPFAYGYTF
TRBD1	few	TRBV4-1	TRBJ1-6	TGCGCCAGCAGCCAAGAGGGACAGGGTACTTCACCCCTCCACTTT	CASSQEGQGTSPLHF
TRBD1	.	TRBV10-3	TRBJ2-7	TGTGCCATCAGTCCATTACCAAACAGGGGCAGTGAGCAGTACTTC	CAISPLPNRGSEQYF
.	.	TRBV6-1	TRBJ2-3	TGTGCCAGCAGGCAAGATTCAGAACAGGCGCAGTATTTT	CASRQDSEQAQYF
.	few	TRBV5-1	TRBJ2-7	TGCGCCAGCAGCTTGGAACAGGGAAGATACGAGCAGTACTTC	CASSLEQGRYEQYF
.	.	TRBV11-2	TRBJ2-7	TGTGCCAGCAGCCTCCCGGGCGAGCAGTACTTC	CASSLPGEQYF
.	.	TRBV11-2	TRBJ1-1	TGTGCCAGCAGCTTAAGTCCCCGGCGGGGCACTGAAGCTTTCTTT	CASSLSPRRGTEAFF
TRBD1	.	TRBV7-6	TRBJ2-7	TGTGCCAGCAGCACCGGGTTGGGACAGGTGCGCGAGCAGTACTTC	CASSTGLGQVREQYF
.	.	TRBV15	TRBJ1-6	TGTGCCACCAGCAGAGATCCCCCCGCAGGCTCAAGTCCACCCCTCCACTTT	CATSRDPPAGSSPPLHF
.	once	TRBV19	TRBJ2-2	TGTGCCAGTAGTATATTCGAACACGGGGAGCTGTTTTTT	CASSIFEHGELFF
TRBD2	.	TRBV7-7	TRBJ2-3	TGTGCCAGCAGACCGATTAGCGGGGGGTCAGATACGCAGTATTTT	CASRPISGGSDTQYF
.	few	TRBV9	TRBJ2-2	TGTGCCAGCAGCCCCCAGGCCGGGGAGCTGTTTTTT	CASSPQAGELFF
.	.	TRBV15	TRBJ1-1	TGTGCCACCATAGTGAACACTGAAGCTTTCTTT	CATIVNTEAFF
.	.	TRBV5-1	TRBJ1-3	TGCGCCAGCAGCTCCGAGGGAAACACCATATATTTT	CASSSEGNTIYF
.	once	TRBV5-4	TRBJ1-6	TGTGCCAGCAGCTTGAAGCAGGGACTTAATTCACCCCTCCACTTT	CASSLKQGLNSPLHF
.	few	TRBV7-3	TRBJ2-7	TGTGCCAGCAGCTTAAGTCCAGGGTCCTTATTCGGCTACGAGCAGTACTTC	CASSLSPGSLFGYEQYF
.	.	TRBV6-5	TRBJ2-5	TGTGCCAGCAACAGGGGGGGGGCAAGGATAGAGACCCAGTACTTC	CASNRGGARIETQYF
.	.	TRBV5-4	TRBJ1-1	TGTGCCAGCAGCACCCCCACAGAGAACACTGAAGCTTTCTTT	CASSTPTENTEAFF
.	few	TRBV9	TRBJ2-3	TGTGCCAGCAGCGACGGGGTGGGGGATACGCAGTATTTT	CASSDGVGDTQYF
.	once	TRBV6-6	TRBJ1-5	TGTGCCAGCAGTTATCTCGCAGCGAACAATCAGCCCCAGCATTTT	CASSYLAANNQPQHF
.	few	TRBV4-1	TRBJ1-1	TGCGCCAGCAGCAAAGCAGGTGTTCGGGGGGGTGGAACTGAAGCTTTCTTT	CASSKAGVRGGGTEAFF
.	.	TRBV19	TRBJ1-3	TGTGCCAGTAGTACTGGAGGAGCCTTGGGAAACACCATATATTTT	CASSTGGALGNTIYF
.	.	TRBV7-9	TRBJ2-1	TGTTCCAGCATCCAGGACGGGGTGCCCTACAATGAGCAGTTCTTC	CSSIQDGVPYNEQFF
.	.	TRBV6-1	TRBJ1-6	TGTGCCAGCAGGACACAGCACCTTACTTCACCCCTCCACTTT	CASRTQHLTSPLHF
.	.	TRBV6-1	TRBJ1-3	TGTGCCAGCAGTGAAGAGGGGGTCTCTGGAAACACCATATATTTT	CASSEEGVSGNTIYF
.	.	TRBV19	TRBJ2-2	TGTGCCAGTAGTATAGGACAGACCACCGGGGAGCTGTTTTTT	CASSIGQTTGELFF
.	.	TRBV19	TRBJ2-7	TGTGCCAGTAGTGTCAGGACAGCTACCTACGAGCAGTACTTC	CASSVRTATYEQYF
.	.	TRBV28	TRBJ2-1	TGTGCCATAAGGGGCATAGGCGATGAGCAGTTCTTC	CAIRGIGDEQFF
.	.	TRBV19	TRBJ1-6	TGTGCCAGTAGTATCCGCCGGGGGGGGCTTAATTCACCCCTCCACTTT	CASSIRRGGLNSPLHF
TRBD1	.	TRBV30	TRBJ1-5	TGTGCCTGGAGAGGACCCCTAGGTCGAATGCTACAGGGGAGCAATCAGCCCCAGCATTTT	CAWRGPLGRMLQGSNQPQHF
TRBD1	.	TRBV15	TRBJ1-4	TGTGCCACCAGCAGAGGGAGGACAGGGAATGAAAAACTGTTTTTT	CATSRGRTGNEKLFF